The rows below give T cell receptor beta chains drawn from one sample of a study of OX40 agonist ivuxolimab in advanced cancers. The repertoire was sequenced with immunoSEQ multiplex PCR; TCRdb's copy has only in-frame clones and lacks some. This sample carries tens of thousands of clones, 91% of them seen once, and the ten largest clones take approximately 5%. The sequencing here drew on CD4+ or CD8+ T cells sorted from blood, taken in a trial of the OX40 agonist ivuxolimab. The receptors derive from an adult with an advanced solid tumor such as melanoma, head and neck, liver or kidney cancer. Both conserved end residues are part of each CDR3. Each record gives: D gene, J gene, clone size, V gene, CDR3 DNA, CDR3 protein. The D gene is left open where the match is weak. Size tells how often a clone was seen (once, few, many) or the class of an expanded clone, and some rows leave it out.

d_gene: TRBD1; j_gene: TRBJ2-7; abundance: .; v_gene: TRBV9; CDR3nt: TGTGCCAGCAGCCCCGAAGGGACAGGGGTGGGGGAGCAGTACTTC; CDR3aa: CASSPEGTGVGEQYF
d_gene: TRBD2; j_gene: TRBJ2-1; abundance: .; v_gene: TRBV7-3; CDR3nt: TGTGCCAGCAGCTCCCGGCGGGAGGCTAGGAGTGAGCAGTTCTTC; CDR3aa: CASSSRREARSEQFF
d_gene: .; j_gene: TRBJ2-2; abundance: .; v_gene: TRBV10-3; CDR3nt: TGTGCCATCAGCGGAGGGGGGGCCGGGGAGCTGTTTTTT; CDR3aa: CAISGGGAGELFF
d_gene: TRBD1; j_gene: TRBJ2-3; abundance: .; v_gene: TRBV7-3; CDR3nt: TGTGCCAGCAGCTCGTCAGGGGGCTGGACAGATACGCAGTATTTT; CDR3aa: CASSSSGGWTDTQYF
d_gene: .; j_gene: TRBJ2-7; abundance: few; v_gene: TRBV6-6; CDR3nt: TGTGCCAGCAGTCCATCGAACTACGAGCAGTACTTC; CDR3aa: CASSPSNYEQYF
d_gene: .; j_gene: TRBJ2-5; abundance: .; v_gene: TRBV5-1; CDR3nt: TGCGCCAGCAGCACTCGTGACAGGGAGACCCAGTACTTC; CDR3aa: CASSTRDRETQYF
d_gene: .; j_gene: TRBJ2-3; abundance: .; v_gene: TRBV27; CDR3nt: TGTGCCAGCAGCAGGCGTCTACCAGATACGCAGTATTTT; CDR3aa: CASSRRLPDTQYF
d_gene: .; j_gene: TRBJ1-1; abundance: .; v_gene: TRBV4-1; CDR3nt: TGCGCCAGCAGCCCCATTAGGAACACTGAAGCTTTCTTT; CDR3aa: CASSPIRNTEAFF
d_gene: TRBD1; j_gene: TRBJ2-5; abundance: .; v_gene: TRBV6-7; CDR3nt: TGTGCCAGCAGGGCGACGGGACAGGGGGTAGAGACCCAGTACTTC; CDR3aa: CASRATGQGVETQYF
d_gene: .; j_gene: TRBJ2-7; abundance: .; v_gene: TRBV21-1; CDR3nt: TGTGCCAGCAACAGGGACAGGCTTATAGCGGGAGGAATATACGAGCAGTACTTC; CDR3aa: CASNRDRLIAGGIYEQYF
d_gene: TRBD2; j_gene: TRBJ2-1; abundance: .; v_gene: TRBV7-2; CDR3nt: TGTGCCAGCAGCTTCAGCGGGGCCTCCTACAATGAGCAGTTCTTC; CDR3aa: CASSFSGASYNEQFF
d_gene: .; j_gene: TRBJ2-1; abundance: .; v_gene: TRBV7-9; CDR3nt: TGTGCCAGCAGCTTAGGGGATTATGAGCAGTTCTTC; CDR3aa: CASSLGDYEQFF
d_gene: .; j_gene: TRBJ1-1; abundance: .; v_gene: TRBV6-6; CDR3nt: TGTGCCAGCAGTTACCCGGGGGCCCGAGACGCTGAAGCTTTCTTT; CDR3aa: CASSYPGARDAEAFF
d_gene: TRBD2; j_gene: TRBJ2-7; abundance: .; v_gene: TRBV30; CDR3nt: TGTGCCTGGGACTTACTAGCGGGAGACGAGCAGTACTTC; CDR3aa: CAWDLLAGDEQYF
d_gene: .; j_gene: TRBJ1-4; abundance: .; v_gene: TRBV2; CDR3nt: TGTGCCAGCAGAGATGCCCCCGGGGGCGGAGAAAAACTGTTTTTT; CDR3aa: CASRDAPGGGEKLFF
d_gene: .; j_gene: TRBJ2-3; abundance: .; v_gene: TRBV5-1; CDR3nt: TGCGCCAGCAGCTTGGGGCAGTTCACAGATACGCAGTATTTT; CDR3aa: CASSLGQFTDTQYF
d_gene: .; j_gene: TRBJ2-1; abundance: .; v_gene: TRBV7-3; CDR3nt: TGTGCCAGCAGCCCCACCCCCGGAGGTTTCAGCTCCTACAATGAGCAGTTCTTC; CDR3aa: CASSPTPGGFSSYNEQFF
d_gene: TRBD2; j_gene: TRBJ2-1; abundance: .; v_gene: TRBV28; CDR3nt: TGTGCCAGCACCTTTCGGGCTAGCGGGAGAAATGAGCAGTTCTTC; CDR3aa: CASTFRASGRNEQFF
d_gene: .; j_gene: TRBJ2-5; abundance: .; v_gene: TRBV5-8; CDR3nt: TGTGCCAGCATTTGGTATCCACGGGAGACCCAGTACTTC; CDR3aa: CASIWYPRETQYF
d_gene: TRBD2; j_gene: TRBJ2-1; abundance: .; v_gene: TRBV19; CDR3nt: TGTGCCAGTAGTAGGGGACTAGCGGGAATGTACAATGAGCAGTTCTTC; CDR3aa: CASSRGLAGMYNEQFF
d_gene: TRBD1; j_gene: TRBJ1-3; abundance: .; v_gene: TRBV11-3; CDR3nt: TGTGCCAGCAGCGTTACAGGGGACTCTGGAAACACCATATATTTT; CDR3aa: CASSVTGDSGNTIYF
d_gene: .; j_gene: TRBJ2-2; abundance: once; v_gene: TRBV5-4; CDR3nt: TGTGCCAGCAGCACTATAGAACTAGTTCCCGGGGAGCTGTTTTTT; CDR3aa: CASSTIELVPGELFF
d_gene: .; j_gene: TRBJ2-7; abundance: .; v_gene: TRBV27; CDR3nt: TGTGCCAGCAGTTTGACCGGGGCCAACTACGAGCAGTACTTC; CDR3aa: CASSLTGANYEQYF
d_gene: .; j_gene: TRBJ2-3; abundance: .; v_gene: TRBV29-1; CDR3nt: TGCAGCGTTGCGGACTTCACAGATACGCAGTATTTT; CDR3aa: CSVADFTDTQYF
d_gene: .; j_gene: TRBJ2-6; abundance: .; v_gene: TRBV23-1; CDR3nt: TGCGCCAGCAGTCCACCCCCGCAGGGGAGAACTGGGGCCAACGTCCTGACTTTC; CDR3aa: CASSPPPQGRTGANVLTF
d_gene: TRBD2; j_gene: TRBJ2-2; abundance: .; v_gene: TRBV10-1; CDR3nt: TGCGCCAGCAGTGAGCCTCTAGCGGGAGGAACGAACACCGGGGAGCTGTTTTTT; CDR3aa: CASSEPLAGGTNTGELFF
d_gene: .; j_gene: TRBJ2-7; abundance: .; v_gene: TRBV30; CDR3nt: TGTGCCTGGAGTGTACTCAGGGGGACTTACGAGCAGTACTTC; CDR3aa: CAWSVLRGTYEQYF
d_gene: .; j_gene: TRBJ2-7; abundance: .; v_gene: TRBV6-5; CDR3nt: TGTGCCAGCAGTTACCCGGGCGGGCCTAGATCCGAGCAGTACTTC; CDR3aa: CASSYPGGPRSEQYF
d_gene: .; j_gene: TRBJ2-7; abundance: once; v_gene: TRBV29-1; CDR3nt: TGCAGCGTTGCTTCCCCAAAAGCCGACACAGGTTTCTACGAGCAGTACTTC; CDR3aa: CSVASPKADTGFYEQYF
d_gene: .; j_gene: TRBJ2-1; abundance: .; v_gene: TRBV19; CDR3nt: TGTGCCAGTAGCCATGCTAGGGGGGGACGCGTAAATGAGCAGTTCTTC; CDR3aa: CASSHARGGRVNEQFF
d_gene: TRBD1; j_gene: TRBJ1-1; abundance: .; v_gene: TRBV28; CDR3nt: TGTGCCAGCAGTCGACAGACAGGGCGGTTCACTGAAGCTTTCTTT; CDR3aa: CASSRQTGRFTEAFF
d_gene: .; j_gene: TRBJ1-1; abundance: .; v_gene: TRBV25-1; CDR3nt: TGTGCCAGCAGTGCGACAGGGAACACTGAAGCTTTCTTT; CDR3aa: CASSATGNTEAFF
d_gene: .; j_gene: TRBJ1-5; abundance: .; v_gene: TRBV28; CDR3nt: TGTGCCAGCATGGGGCCCTACGGGACCCAGCATTTT; CDR3aa: CASMGPYGTQHF
d_gene: TRBD1; j_gene: TRBJ1-1; abundance: .; v_gene: TRBV28; CDR3nt: TGTGCCAGCAGTAACGGACAGGGGACTTCTGAAGCTTTCTTT; CDR3aa: CASSNGQGTSEAFF
d_gene: .; j_gene: TRBJ1-1; abundance: .; v_gene: TRBV9; CDR3nt: TGTGCCAGCAGCGCCTCGGGGGCCATCCCCACTGAAGCTTTCTTT; CDR3aa: CASSASGAIPTEAFF
d_gene: .; j_gene: TRBJ2-7; abundance: .; v_gene: TRBV30; CDR3nt: TGTGCCTGGACAGGGGAGAGGGAGCAGTACTTC; CDR3aa: CAWTGEREQYF
d_gene: TRBD1; j_gene: TRBJ2-5; abundance: .; v_gene: TRBV5-6; CDR3nt: TGTGCCAGCAGCCCGGTCCGAAGGGACAGGTTTCAAGAGACCCAGTACTTC; CDR3aa: CASSPVRRDRFQETQYF
d_gene: TRBD2; j_gene: TRBJ2-1; abundance: once; v_gene: TRBV25-1; CDR3nt: TGTGCCAGCAGTGAATCCGTCGGGAGGAGTAATGAGCAGTTCTTC; CDR3aa: CASSESVGRSNEQFF
d_gene: .; j_gene: TRBJ2-5; abundance: .; v_gene: TRBV7-9; CDR3nt: TGTGCCAGCAGCTTAGCGGGAGAGACCCAGTACTTC; CDR3aa: CASSLAGETQYF
d_gene: .; j_gene: TRBJ2-3; abundance: .; v_gene: TRBV5-1; CDR3nt: TGCGCCAGCAGCTTGGTATCGGCAGGTGAAGATACGCAGTATTTT; CDR3aa: CASSLVSAGEDTQYF
d_gene: .; j_gene: TRBJ2-5; abundance: .; v_gene: TRBV25-1; CDR3nt: TGTGCCAGCAGTGAATCGGGGACACACCAAGAGACCCAGTACTTC; CDR3aa: CASSESGTHQETQYF
d_gene: .; j_gene: TRBJ2-1; abundance: .; v_gene: TRBV20-1; CDR3nt: TGCAGTGCTAGAGTCTACAATGAGCAGTTCTTC; CDR3aa: CSARVYNEQFF
d_gene: .; j_gene: TRBJ2-7; abundance: .; v_gene: TRBV30; CDR3nt: TGTGCCTGGAGTAACGGCGGGAAGGGGTACGAGCAGTACTTC; CDR3aa: CAWSNGGKGYEQYF